The clone carrying this T cell receptor (beta chain) was recorded once. The data were obtained in a study of blood T cell repertoires in COVID-19. V was cut by 0 bases and J by 8 bases, with 16 bases left in between. The CDR3 is made up of 15 amino acids. Germline V gene lookup returns CDR1 MRHNA and CDR2 SNTAGT. Method: immunoSEQ multiplex PCR; TCRdb's copy keeps in-frame clones and lacks some. The sample shows more than 80,000 clones, over 80% of them seen only once. Sample: peripheral blood. The J gene is TRBJ1-2, the V gene TRBV6-4, with D possibly TRBD1 on 5 matching bases. The sequence was collected from a man older than 75 with acute or convalescent COVID-19. The CDR3 is CASSDSGTVPSGYTF. Here the CDR3 DNA reads TGTGCCAGCAGTGACTCGGGGACTGTCCCTAGCGGCTACACCTTC.